A selection of T cell receptor beta chains follows, all from one sample in a study of blood T cell repertoires in COVID-19. Sequenced by immunoSEQ multiplex PCR; TCRdb stores in-frame clones only, minus some. The sample has over 55,000 clones, roughly 89% seen once; the top ten hold approximately 20%. The source material was peripheral blood. Receptors were obtained from a woman at least 80 years old with acute or convalescent COVID-19. Each CDR3 is given without its conserved first and last residue.

TRBV9	TRBJ2-7	ASSVGGQGDYEQY
TRBV5-4	TRBJ2-5	ASSFLQAGETQY
TRBV5-6	TRBJ1-2	ASSFVPERNYGYT
TRBV19	TRBJ1-2	ASSPTGTGGNYGYT
TRBV5-1	TRBJ2-7	ASSTDYEQY
TRBV28	TRBJ1-5	ASRTPGQGWSQPQH
TRBV5-1	TRBJ2-1	ASSPGLAGGNDEQF
TRBV5-1	TRBJ1-2	ASSLGPGLLRYGYT
TRBV7-3	TRBJ2-1	ASSLFTSGVNEQF
TRBV3-1/TRBV3-2	TRBJ2-5	ASSQGPGKETQY
TRBV28	TRBJ1-1	ASSLLGEGTEAF
TRBV12-3/TRBV12-4	TRBJ1-1	ASSIGQSREAF
TRBV11-2	TRBJ2-7	ASSLGTGGYEQY
TRBV2	TRBJ1-2	AAGQEANYGYT
TRBV12-5	TRBJ1-4	ASGLAPGTGTRTNEKLF
TRBV12-3/TRBV12-4	TRBJ2-7	ASSPTGTYEQY
TRBV5-1	TRBJ2-3	ASRLAGTDTQY
TRBV3-1/TRBV3-2	TRBJ1-1	ASGRTGYTEAF
TRBV24-1	TRBJ2-3	ATSDLGAEDGSYAQY
TRBV19	TRBJ1-2	ASSIQGAGGYT
TRBV5-1	TRBJ1-2	ASTLRTGGSNYGYT
TRBV18	TRBJ1-5	ASSPGQNQPQH
TRBV29-1	TRBJ2-2	SVDRGYTGELF
TRBV5-6	TRBJ1-1	ASSSGTGTGTEAF
TRBV4-2	TRBJ2-3	ASSQDLGEGADTQY
TRBV29-1	TRBJ2-7	SVSDRVGEQY
TRBV7-9	TRBJ2-6	ASSLLTGPGANVLT
TRBV4-2	TRBJ1-4	ASSRDRINEKLF
TRBV7-8	TRBJ1-2	ASSLGAAGYGYT
TRBV2	TRBJ1-1	ASTAGWGRLEAF
TRBV27	TRBJ1-3	ASSLYGGNTGNTIY